This T cell receptor beta chain was captured by sequencing in a study of blood T cell repertoires in COVID-19. The CDR3 has 13 residues. J was trimmed by 8 bases and V by 6 bases; bases with no gene match: 9. Germline V gives CDR1 SGHAT, CDR2 FQNNGV. Using immunoSEQ multiplex PCR, the repertoire was profiled, and TCRdb retains in-frame clones only, with some absent. The data show 40,000 to 55,000 clones, almost 80% seen once. The sequenced sample was PBMCs or T cells enriched from blood (not recorded which). J is TRBJ2-5 and V is TRBV11-2; 7 bases fit TRBD1. This TCR was recovered from a woman between 50 and 59 years old with acute COVID-19. As DNA, the CDR3 is TGTGCCAGCAGTAAGGGACAGTCGGAAACCCAGTACTTC. It yields the protein CASSKGQSETQYF. Combining the CDR3 with reference TRBV11-2 and TRBJ2-5 gives the whole variable domain EAGVAQSPRYKIIEKRQSVAFWCNPISGHATLYWYQQILGQGPKLLIQFQNNGVVDDSQLPKDRFSAERLKGVDSTLKIQPAKLEDSAVYLCASSKGQSETQYFGPGTRLLVL.